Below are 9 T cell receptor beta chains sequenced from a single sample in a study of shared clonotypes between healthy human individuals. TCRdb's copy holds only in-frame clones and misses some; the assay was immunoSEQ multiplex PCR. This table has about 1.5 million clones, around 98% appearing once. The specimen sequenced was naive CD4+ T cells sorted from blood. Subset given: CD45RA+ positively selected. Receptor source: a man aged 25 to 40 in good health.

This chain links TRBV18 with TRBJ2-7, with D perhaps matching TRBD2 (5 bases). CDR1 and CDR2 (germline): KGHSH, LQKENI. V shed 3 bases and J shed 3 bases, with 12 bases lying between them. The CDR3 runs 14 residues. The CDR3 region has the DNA TGTGCCAGCTCACCGGCCCAACGGGACTACGAGCAGTACTTC. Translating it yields CASSPAQRDYEQYF. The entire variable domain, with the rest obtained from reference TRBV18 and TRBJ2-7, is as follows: NAGVMQNPRHLVRRRGQEARLRCSPMKGHSHVYWYRQLPEEGLKFMVYLQKENIIDESGMPKERFSAEFPKEGPSILRIQQVVRGDSAAYFCASSPAQRDYEQYFGPGTRLTVT.

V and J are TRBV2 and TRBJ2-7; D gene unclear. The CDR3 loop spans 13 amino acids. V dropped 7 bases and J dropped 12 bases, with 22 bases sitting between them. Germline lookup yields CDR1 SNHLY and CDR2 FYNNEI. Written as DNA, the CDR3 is TGTGCCAGCATTTCAGGACCCGAGGAGTCCCCGTACTTC. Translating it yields CASISGPEESPYF.

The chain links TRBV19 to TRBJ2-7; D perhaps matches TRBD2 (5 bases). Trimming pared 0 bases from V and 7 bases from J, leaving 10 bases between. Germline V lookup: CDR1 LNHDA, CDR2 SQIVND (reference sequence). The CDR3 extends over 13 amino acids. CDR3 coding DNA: TGTGCCAGTAGTATAGAAGAGGGCGGGGAGCAGTACTTC. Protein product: CASSIEEGGEQYF. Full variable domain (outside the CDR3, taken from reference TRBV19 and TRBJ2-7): DGGITQSPKYLFRKEGQNVTLSCEQNLNHDAMYWYRQDPGQGLRLIYYSQIVNDFQKGDIAEGYSVSREKKESFPLTVTSAQKNPTAFYLCASSIEEGGEQYFGPGTRLTVT.

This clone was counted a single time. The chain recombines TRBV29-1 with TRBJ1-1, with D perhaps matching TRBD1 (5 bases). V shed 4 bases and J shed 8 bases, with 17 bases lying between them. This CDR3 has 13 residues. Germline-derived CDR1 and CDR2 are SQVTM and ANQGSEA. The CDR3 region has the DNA TGCAGCGTTGGAACAGGCGCACTGGGGGAAGCTTTCTTT. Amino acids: CSVGTGALGEAFF.

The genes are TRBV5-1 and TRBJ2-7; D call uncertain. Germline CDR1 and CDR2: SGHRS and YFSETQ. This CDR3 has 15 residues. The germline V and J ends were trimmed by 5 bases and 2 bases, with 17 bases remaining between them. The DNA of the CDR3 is TGCGCCAGCAGTTTTAACGGTCACCCCCCCTACGAGCAGTACTTC. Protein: CASSFNGHPPYEQYF. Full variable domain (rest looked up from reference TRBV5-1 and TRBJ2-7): KAGVTQTPRYLIKTRGQQVTLSCSPISGHRSVSWYQQTPGQGLQFLFEYFSETQRNKGNFPGRFSGRQFSNSRSEMNVSTLELGDSALYLCASSFNGHPPYEQYFGPGTRLTVT.

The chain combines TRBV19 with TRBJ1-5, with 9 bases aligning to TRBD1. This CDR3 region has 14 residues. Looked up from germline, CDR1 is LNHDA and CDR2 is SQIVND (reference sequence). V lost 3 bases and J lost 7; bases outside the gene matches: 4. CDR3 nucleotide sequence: TGTGCCAGTAGTATGGGGACAGGGCCACAGCCCCAGCATTTT. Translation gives CASSMGTGPQPQHF.

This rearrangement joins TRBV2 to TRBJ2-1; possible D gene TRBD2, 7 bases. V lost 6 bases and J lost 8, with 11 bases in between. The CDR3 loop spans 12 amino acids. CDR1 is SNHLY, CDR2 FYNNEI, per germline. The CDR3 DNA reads TGTGCCAGCAGGTCGGGGGGCTATGAGCAGTTCTTC. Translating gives CASRSGGYEQFF.

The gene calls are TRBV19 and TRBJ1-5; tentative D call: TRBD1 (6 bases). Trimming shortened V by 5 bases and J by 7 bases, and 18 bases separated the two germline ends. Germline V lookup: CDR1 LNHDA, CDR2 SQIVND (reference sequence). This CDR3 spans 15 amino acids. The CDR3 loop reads CASSDTGTRRQPQHF. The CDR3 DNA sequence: TGTGCCAGTAGTGATACAGGGACCCGCAGGCAGCCCCAGCATTTT.

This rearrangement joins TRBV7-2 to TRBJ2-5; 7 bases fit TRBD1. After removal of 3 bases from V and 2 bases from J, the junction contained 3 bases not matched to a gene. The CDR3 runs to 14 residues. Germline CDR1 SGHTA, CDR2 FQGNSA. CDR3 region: CASSFQGVQETQYF. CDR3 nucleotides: TGTGCCAGCAGCTTCCAGGGGGTGCAAGAGACCCAGTACTTC.